This T cell receptor (beta chain) was recorded in a study of cytomegalovirus exposure and HLA in healthy donors. CDR1 and CDR2 (germline): SNHLY, FYNNEI. CDR3 length equals 12 residues. The ends were cut back, 7 bases at V and 2 bases at J, with 7 bases in the middle. Primers: 60 Vbeta forward and 13 Jbeta reverse. TCRdb's copy holds only in-frame clones and misses some; the assay was immunoSEQ multiplex PCR. The sample holds about 78,000 clones, 65% to 85% seen once. The receptor comes from a woman in her forties or fifties in good health and CMV-seronegative. Input material: PBMCs. The gene calls are TRBV2 and TRBJ2-3; D remains unclear. CDR3 region: CASTEVTDTQYF. The CDR3 DNA reads as TGTGCCAGCACCGAGGTCACAGATACGCAGTATTTT.